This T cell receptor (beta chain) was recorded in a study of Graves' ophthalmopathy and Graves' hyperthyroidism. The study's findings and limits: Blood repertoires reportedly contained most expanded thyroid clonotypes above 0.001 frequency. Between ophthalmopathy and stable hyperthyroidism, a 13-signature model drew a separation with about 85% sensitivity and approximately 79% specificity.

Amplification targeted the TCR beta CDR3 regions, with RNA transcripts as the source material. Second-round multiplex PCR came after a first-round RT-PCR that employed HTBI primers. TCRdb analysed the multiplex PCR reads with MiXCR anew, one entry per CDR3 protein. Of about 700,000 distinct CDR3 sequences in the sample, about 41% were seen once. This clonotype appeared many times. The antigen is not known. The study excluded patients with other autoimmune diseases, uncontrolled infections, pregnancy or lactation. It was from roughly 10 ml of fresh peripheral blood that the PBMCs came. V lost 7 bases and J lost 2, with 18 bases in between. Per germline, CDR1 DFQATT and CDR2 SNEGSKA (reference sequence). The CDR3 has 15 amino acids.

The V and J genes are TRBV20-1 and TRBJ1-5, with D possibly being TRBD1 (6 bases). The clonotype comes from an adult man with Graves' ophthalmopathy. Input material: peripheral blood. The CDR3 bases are TGCAGTGTTCGAGGGGGGTGGGGAGGCAATCAGCCCCAGCATTTT. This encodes CSVRGGWGGNQPQHF.